The clone carrying this T cell receptor (beta chain) appeared a few times. This record belongs to a study of T-cell reconstitution after alpha-beta-depleted transplantation in children. The TCRbeta library was prepared with unique molecular identifiers. One entry per CDR3 protein, called by TCRdb with MiXCR from the PCR reads. Of some 120,000 distinct CDR3 sequences in the sample, more than 20% are singletons; the top ten hold under 12%. The CDR3 totals 13 residues. Per the germline V gene, CDR1 is ENHRY and CDR2 is SYGVKD. V was clipped by 7 bases and J by 5 bases, with 13 bases between them. J is TRBJ2-3 and V is TRBV10-3; no clear D. The TCR sequence derives from a male patient under 10 years old who had a stem cell transplant for chronic granulomatous disease, so the T cells may come from the graft donor. This specimen was PBMCs, mostly from graft donor cells, taken 180 days after TCRalphabeta/CD19-depleted stem cell transplant. CDR3 region: CAINPNQGDTQYF. In DNA form, the CDR3 reads TGTGCCATCAACCCTAACCAAGGAGATACGCAGTATTTT.